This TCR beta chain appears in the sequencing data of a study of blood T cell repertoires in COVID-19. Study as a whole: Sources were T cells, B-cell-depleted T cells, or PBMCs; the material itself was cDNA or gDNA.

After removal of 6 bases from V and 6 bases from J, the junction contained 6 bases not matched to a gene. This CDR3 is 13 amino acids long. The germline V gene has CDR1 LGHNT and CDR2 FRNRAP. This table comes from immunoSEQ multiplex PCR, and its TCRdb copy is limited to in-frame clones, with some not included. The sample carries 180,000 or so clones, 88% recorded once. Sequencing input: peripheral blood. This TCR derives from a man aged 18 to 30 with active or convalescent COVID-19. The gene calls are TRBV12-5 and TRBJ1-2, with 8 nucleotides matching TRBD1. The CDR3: CASGIQGDHGYTF. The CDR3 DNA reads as TGTGCTAGTGGCATACAGGGGGACCATGGCTACACCTTC.